This TCR beta chain was retrieved from a study of OX40 agonist ivuxolimab in advanced cancers. The overall study: One patient with hepatocellular carcinoma and two with cutaneous melanoma, three in all, had partial responses.

The length of the CDR3 is 15 residues. Germline lookup yields CDR1 MDHEN and CDR2 SYDVKM. The V and J ends lost 2 bases and 2 bases respectively, with 10 bases between them. Here immunoSEQ multiplex PCR was the method, and the copy in TCRdb shows in-frame clones only, minus some. The data show 35,000 to 45,000 clones, roughly nine tenths seen once. The sequence was obtained from an adult with an advanced solid tumor such as melanoma, head and neck, liver or kidney cancer. Sample: CD4+ or CD8+ T cells sorted from blood, taken in a trial of the OX40 agonist ivuxolimab. This chain uses TRBV28 with TRBJ2-1, with D perhaps TRBD1 (5 bases). The CDR3 DNA reads TGTGCCAGCAGTTTAGGCGGCAGGGCCTACAATGAGCAGTTCTTC. Protein product: CASSLGGRAYNEQFF.